The sequence of this TCR beta chain was determined in a study of tumor and adjacent non-tumor tissue in lung cancer (dated by TCRdb to between 2017 and 2018). The study in broad terms: Patients with adenocarcinoma (over 11), squamous cell carcinoma (2) and small cell lung cancer (1) were included in the cohort. Ages among the roughly 15 patients ranged from about 30 to 76 years, there were around ten men and 5 women, and disease was at TNM stage I to III. Using bulk TCRbeta repertoires from approximately 15 lung cancer patients, the study set lung tumor tissue side by side with matched distant non-tumor lung tissue. Sequencing generated a total of 95 million to 150 million productive TCRbeta reads, averaging roughly 4.3 million reads per sample. TCRbeta CDR3 sequencing was performed on about 30 paired specimens, with one tumor sample and one normal lung sample collected per patient.

With regard to this clonotype: Its antigen is not yet known. The junction departs from germline at one end; a sequencing error may be responsible.

RNA was extracted from bulk unsorted tissue and checked for quality with a NanoDrop ND-1000 and an Agilent 2100. Distant non-tumor tissue taken more than 3 cm from the tumor edge was used as the normal lung sample. The donors were newly diagnosed lung cancer patients admitted for thoracic surgery in China from August to November 2014 who had not received prior chemotherapy. Patients who had received previous radiotherapy or chemotherapy, or who had another concurrent cancer, were excluded from the study. Pieces of surgical tissue measuring roughly 1-2 cm3 were kept in RNAlater solution and stored at -80 degrees C until use. Spanning cysteine to phenylalanine, the CDR3 consists of 16 amino acids. The sequence is cut down to CDR3 DNA, 48 bases in frame from base 1. CDR1 and CDR2, looked up from the germline V gene (reference sequence), are DFQATT and SNEGSKA. Broad study findings and their caveats: Peripheral blood was not sequenced, so blood TCRbeta repertoires in these lung cancer patients were not examined. A significantly larger cumulative share of the repertoire was made up by the top 100 clones in normal lung than in tumor tissue. Significantly higher TCR diversity was found in younger patients, and higher tumor TCR diversity was associated with shorter overall and disease-free survival. Tumor tissue showed significantly greater TCR diversity (inverse Simpson) than normal lung tissue (roughly 430 vs 170, P = 0.0075, Mann-Whitney U test). Only around 16 patients were in the cohort, and the authors stated that larger samples and more detailed clinical data are needed. Neither the sequencing platform nor unique molecular identifiers are named or mentioned anywhere in the methods.

Library prep was done by multiplex PCR. The data were produced on an Illumina HiSeq 2500. TCRbeta libraries were built by three rounds of nested PCR using primers (Table S4), following protocols modified from ARM-PCR. PCR products of 200-500 bp were gel-excised and purified with the QIAquick gel extraction kit before sequencing. The authors processed their data as follows. Trimmomatic was used to clean the reads, FLASH was used to merge the reads into complete CDR3 sequences, and MiTCR was used to assign the reads to V(D)J germline segments. Clonal diversity was calculated as the inverse Simpson's index using VDJtools. Productive reads were defined as in-frame sequences without a premature stop codon. Using fastp trimming at Q25 and MiXCR clonotype assembly, TCRdb reanalyzed the public sequencing data and kept in-frame beta chains. A single entry per CDR3 protein holds the most common genes and DNA from its merged rows. Here the V and J calls rest on TCRdb's processing, not on the authors' analysis. A total of about 50,000 distinct CDR3 sequences appear in this sample, around two thirds of them only once. Jointly, the top ten make up around a quarter of the sample.

The sample consisted of distant non-tumor lung tissue. The TCR was taken from an older woman with non-small cell lung cancer. This chain is built from TRBV20-1 and TRBJ1-2; the central 7 bases match TRBD1. The DNA sequence reads TGTAGTGCTAGATCACAGGGGACCGGGGACTATGAAGGCTACACCTTC. The resulting protein is CSARSQGTGDYEGYTF.